This T cell receptor beta chain was recovered during a study of human T cells and chemical hapten exposure. Specified time point: patch test 1, 2 weeks after DPC sensitization. Treatment indicated: therapeutic diphenylcyclopropenone sensitization with weekly scalp DPC. Patch tests were applied only after blood draws. Losses at the gene ends were 2 bases for V and 4 bases for J; bases not matched to a gene: 5. The CDR3 spans 15 residues. CDR1 and CDR2 (germline): MGHRA, YSYEKL. From the RACE reads, TCRdb called clonotypes with MiXCR, one entry per CDR3 protein. The table shows 150,000 or so distinct CDR3 sequences, with about 14% occurring only once.

This clonotype was obtained from a woman in her thirties with alopecia areata. Some clones in this sample may be carry-over from other donors' samples. The gene calls are TRBV4-1 and TRBJ2-1, with TRBD2 identical over 7 bases. Sequenced here: whole blood, sampled in connection with sensitization to the hapten diphenylcyclopropenone (DPC). The CDR3 sequence is CASSQWTSNYNEQFF. Written as DNA, the CDR3 is TGCGCCAGCAGCCAATGGACTAGTAATTACAATGAGCAGTTCTTC.